This TCR beta chain stems from a study of cytomegalovirus exposure and HLA in healthy donors. Assay: immunoSEQ multiplex PCR; the TCRdb copy retains only in-frame clones and omits some. The table records 130,000 or so clones, about 88% of them present only once. Sequenced: PBMCs. This clonotype was sampled from a woman under 30 in good health and CMV-seropositive.

The CDR3 sequence is CASSWGTGGTDTQYF. DNA for the CDR3: TGTGCCAGCAGCTGGGGGACAGGGGGCACAGATACGCAGTATTTT. V usage is TRBV7-9 and J usage is TRBJ2-3, with 10 bases aligning to TRBD1. CDR3 length: 15 amino acids. Germline CDR1 and CDR2: SEHNR and FQNEAQ (reference sequence). V shed 4 bases and J 1 base; nucleotides not matched to a gene: 2.